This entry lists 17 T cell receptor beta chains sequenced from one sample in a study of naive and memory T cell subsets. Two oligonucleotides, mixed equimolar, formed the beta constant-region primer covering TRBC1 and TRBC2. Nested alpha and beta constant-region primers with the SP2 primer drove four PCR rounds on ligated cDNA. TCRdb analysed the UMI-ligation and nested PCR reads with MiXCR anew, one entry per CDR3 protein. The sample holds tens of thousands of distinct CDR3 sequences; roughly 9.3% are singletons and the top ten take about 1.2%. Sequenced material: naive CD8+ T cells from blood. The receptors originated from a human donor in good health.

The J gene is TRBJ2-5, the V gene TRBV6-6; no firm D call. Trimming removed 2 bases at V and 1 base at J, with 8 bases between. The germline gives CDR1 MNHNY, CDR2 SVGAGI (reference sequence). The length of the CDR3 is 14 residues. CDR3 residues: CASSYESTQETQYF. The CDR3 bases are TGTGCCAGCAGTTACGAGTCGACCCAAGAGACCCAGTACTTC.

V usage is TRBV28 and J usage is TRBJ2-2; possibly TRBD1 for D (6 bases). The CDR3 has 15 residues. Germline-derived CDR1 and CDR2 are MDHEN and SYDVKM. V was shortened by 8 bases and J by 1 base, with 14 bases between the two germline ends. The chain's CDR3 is CASSETGLNTGELFF. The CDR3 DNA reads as TGTGCCAGCTCGGAAACAGGGCTGAACACCGGGGAGCTGTTTTTT.

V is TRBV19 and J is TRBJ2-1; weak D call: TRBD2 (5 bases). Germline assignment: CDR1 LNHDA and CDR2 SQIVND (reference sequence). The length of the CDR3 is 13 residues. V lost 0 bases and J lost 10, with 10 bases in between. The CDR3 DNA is TGTGCCAGTAGTATAGAGGCCTGGAGGGAGCAGTTCTTC. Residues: CASSIEAWREQFF.

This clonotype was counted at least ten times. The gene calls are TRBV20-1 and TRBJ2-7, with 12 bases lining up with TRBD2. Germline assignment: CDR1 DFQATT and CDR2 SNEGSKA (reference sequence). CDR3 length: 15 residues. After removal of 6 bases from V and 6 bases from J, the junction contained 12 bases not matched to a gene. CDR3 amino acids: CSAHGGTSGSGEQYF. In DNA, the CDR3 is TGCAGTGCACACGGCGGGACTAGCGGGTCAGGCGAGCAGTACTTC.

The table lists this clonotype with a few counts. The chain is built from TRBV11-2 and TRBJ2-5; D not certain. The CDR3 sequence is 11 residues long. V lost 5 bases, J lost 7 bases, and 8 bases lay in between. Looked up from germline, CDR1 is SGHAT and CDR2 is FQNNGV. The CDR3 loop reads CASSAVATQYF. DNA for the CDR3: TGTGCCAGCAGCGCGGTCGCGACCCAGTACTTC. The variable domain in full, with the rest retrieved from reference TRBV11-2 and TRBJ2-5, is EAGVAQSPRYKIIEKRQSVAFWCNPISGHATLYWYQQILGQGPKLLIQFQNNGVVDDSQLPKDRFSAERLKGVDSTLKIQPAKLEDSAVYLCASSAVATQYFGPGTRLLVL.

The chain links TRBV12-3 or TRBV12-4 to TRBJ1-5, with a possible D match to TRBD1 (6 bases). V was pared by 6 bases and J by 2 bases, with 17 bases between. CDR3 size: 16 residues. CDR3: CASSLRGSPGNQPQHF. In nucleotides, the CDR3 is TGTGCCAGCAGCCTTAGGGGGTCTCCTGGCAATCAGCCCCAGCATTTT.

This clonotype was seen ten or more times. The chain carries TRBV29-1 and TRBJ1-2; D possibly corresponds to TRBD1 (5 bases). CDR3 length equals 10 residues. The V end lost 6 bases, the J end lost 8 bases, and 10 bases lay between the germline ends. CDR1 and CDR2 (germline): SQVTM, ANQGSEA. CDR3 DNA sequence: TGCAGCGTAAGGGACTTGGGCTACACCTTC. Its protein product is CSVRDLGYTF.

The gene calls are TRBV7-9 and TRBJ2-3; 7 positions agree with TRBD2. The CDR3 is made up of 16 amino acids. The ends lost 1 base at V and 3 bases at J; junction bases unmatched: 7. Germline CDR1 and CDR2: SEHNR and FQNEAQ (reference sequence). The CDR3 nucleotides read TGTGCCAGCAGCTTAGGTGCTAGCGGAAGGACAGATACGCAGTATTTT. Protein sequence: CASSLGASGRTDTQYF. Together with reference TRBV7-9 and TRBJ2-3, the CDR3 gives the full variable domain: DTGVSQNPRHKITKRGQNVTFRCDPISEHNRLYWYRQTLGQGPEFLTYFQNEAQLEKSRLLSDRFSAERPKGSFSTLEIQRTEQGDSAMYLCASSLGASGRTDTQYFGPGTRLTVL.

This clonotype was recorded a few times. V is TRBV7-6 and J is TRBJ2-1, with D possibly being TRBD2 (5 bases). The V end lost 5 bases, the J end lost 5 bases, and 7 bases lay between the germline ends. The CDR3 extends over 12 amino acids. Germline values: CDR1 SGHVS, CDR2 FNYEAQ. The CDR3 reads CASSQRDNEQFF. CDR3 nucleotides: TGTGCCAGCAGCCAGAGGGACAATGAGCAGTTCTTC.

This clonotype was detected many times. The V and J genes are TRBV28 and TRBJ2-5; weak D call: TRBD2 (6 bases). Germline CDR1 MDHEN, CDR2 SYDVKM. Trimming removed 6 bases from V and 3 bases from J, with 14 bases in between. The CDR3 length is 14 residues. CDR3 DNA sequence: TGTGCCAGCAGCCCCGGGACTCCCGAAGAGACCCAGTACTTC. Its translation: CASSPGTPEETQYF.

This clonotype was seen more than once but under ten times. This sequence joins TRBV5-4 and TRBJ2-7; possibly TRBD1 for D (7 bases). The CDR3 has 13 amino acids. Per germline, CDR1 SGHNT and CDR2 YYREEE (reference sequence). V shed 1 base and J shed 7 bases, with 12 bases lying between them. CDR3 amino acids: CASSLTTGREQYF. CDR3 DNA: TGTGCCAGCAGCTTGACGACAGGGAGGGAGCAGTACTTC.

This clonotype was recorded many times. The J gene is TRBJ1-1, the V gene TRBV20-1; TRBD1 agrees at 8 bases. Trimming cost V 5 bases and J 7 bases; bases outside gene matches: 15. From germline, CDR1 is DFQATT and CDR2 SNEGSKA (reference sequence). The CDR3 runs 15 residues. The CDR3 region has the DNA TGCAGTGCTCCGAACCCCCGGGACAGGAGAGATGAAGCTTTCTTT. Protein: CSAPNPRDRRDEAFF.

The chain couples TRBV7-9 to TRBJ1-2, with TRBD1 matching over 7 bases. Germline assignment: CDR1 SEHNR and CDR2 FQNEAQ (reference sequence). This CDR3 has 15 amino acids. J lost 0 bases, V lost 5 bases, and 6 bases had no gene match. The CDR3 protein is CASSHRDSPNYGYTF. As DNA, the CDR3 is TGTGCCAGCAGCCATCGGGACAGCCCTAACTATGGCTACACCTTC.

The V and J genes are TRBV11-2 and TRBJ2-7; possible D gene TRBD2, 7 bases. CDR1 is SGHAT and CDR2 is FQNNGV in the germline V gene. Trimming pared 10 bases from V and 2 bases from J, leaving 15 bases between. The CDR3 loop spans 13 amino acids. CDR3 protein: CATSRGGAYEQYF. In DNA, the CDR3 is TGTGCCACCTCAAGGGGGGGCGCCTACGAGCAGTACTTC.

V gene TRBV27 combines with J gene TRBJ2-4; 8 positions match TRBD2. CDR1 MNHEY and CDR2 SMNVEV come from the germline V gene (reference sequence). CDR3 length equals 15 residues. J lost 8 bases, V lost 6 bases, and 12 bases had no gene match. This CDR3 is CASSPPSGRRDIQYF. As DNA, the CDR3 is TGTGCCAGCAGCCCCCCTAGCGGGCGGAGGGACATTCAGTACTTC.

The DNA of the CDR3 is TGTGCCAGCAGTTATTCAAAGGAGGGGTTTACTGAAGCTTTCTTT. Protein product: CASSYSKEGFTEAFF. The chain couples TRBV6-5 to TRBJ1-1; perhaps TRBD1 as D (5 bases). CDR1 and CDR2 from the germline V gene are MNHEY and SVGAGI. The CDR3 length is 15 residues. V was shortened by 3 bases and J by 5 bases, with 16 bases between the two germline ends.

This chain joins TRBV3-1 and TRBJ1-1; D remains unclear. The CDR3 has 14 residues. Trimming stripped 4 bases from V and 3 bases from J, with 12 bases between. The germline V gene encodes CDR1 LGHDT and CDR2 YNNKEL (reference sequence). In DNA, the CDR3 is TGTGCCAGCAGCCCGGGGTCAGGAGACACTGAAGCTTTCTTT. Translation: CASSPGSGDTEAFF. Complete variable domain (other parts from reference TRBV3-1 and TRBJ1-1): DTAVSQTPKYLVTQMGNDKSIKCEQNLGHDTMYWYKQDSKKFLKIMFSYNNKELIINETVPNRFSPKSPDKAHLNLHINSLELGDSAVYFCASSPGSGDTEAFFGQGTRLTVV.